These 14 T cell receptor beta chains share one sample of origin, sequenced in a study of cytomegalovirus exposure and HLA in healthy donors (dated by TCRdb to the late 2010s). Libraries were built with the immunoSEQ multiplex PCR assay. The multiplex PCR relied on a mix of 60 forward primers for TCR Vbeta segments and 13 reverse primers for TCR Jbeta segments. TCRdb holds this immuneACCESS table with in-frame rearrangements only. Some clones are missing; in checked studies, unresolved V genes explain under half, and the rest has no known cause. Present in this sample are over 150,000 clones, roughly four fifths of which were seen just once. 1.3% to 1.5% of the sample is in the top ten clones. The sequenced sample was PBMCs. The receptors shown here come from a man aged 18 to 30 in good health and CMV-seronegative.

This clone turned up a few times. The rearrangement joins TRBV28 to TRBJ2-7; TRBD1 matches 7 bases. Germline V gene sequence: CDR1 MDHEN, CDR2 SYDVKM. With 4 bases clipped from V and 3 bases from J, the junction kept 9 bases outside the gene matches. The CDR3 loop spans 15 amino acids. The CDR3 region has the DNA TGTGCCAGCAGTTCACTACGACAGGGACACTACGAGCAGTACTTC. This translates into CASSSLRQGHYEQYF.

The gene calls are TRBV29-1 and TRBJ2-7; 9 bases are shared with TRBD2. Germline V gene data show CDR1 as SQVTM and CDR2 as ANQGSEA. The CDR3 runs to 17 residues. J lost 1 base, V lost 5 bases, and 15 bases had no gene match. The CDR3 loop reads CSVMSGSASGISYEQYF. In DNA form, the CDR3 reads TGCAGCGTTATGAGTGGGAGCGCTAGCGGGATTTCCTACGAGCAGTACTTC.

This clone appeared a single time. This rearrangement joins TRBV6-6 to TRBJ2-1, with 10 bases matching TRBD2. Trimming removed 4 bases from V and 7 bases from J; junction bases left unmatched: 10. This CDR3 is 16 amino acids long. In germline, CDR1 is MNHNY, CDR2 SVGAGI (reference sequence). The CDR3 bases are TGTGCCAGCAGTTCCTGGCTAGCGGGAGTTGGGAATGAGCAGTTCTTC. Amino acid sequence: CASSSWLAGVGNEQFF.

The chain has TRBV29-1 and TRBJ2-7, with 8 nucleotides matching TRBD2. Germline CDR1 SQVTM, CDR2 ANQGSEA. The J segment lost 2 bases and the V segment lost 0 bases, leaving 15 bases of the junction unmatched. The CDR3 covers 18 residues. The CDR3 DNA is TGCAGCGTTGAAGATCCGTCGAGGGGTGCGGGAGGTACCTACGAGCAGTACTTC. Translated, it gives CSVEDPSRGAGGTYEQYF.

CDR3: CASSHDRVGEQFF. CDR3 in DNA: TGCGCCAGCAGTCACGACAGGGTTGGTGAGCAGTTCTTC. The chain has TRBV10-1 and TRBJ2-1; 7 nucleotides align to TRBD1. J lost 9 bases, V lost 5 bases, and 7 bases had no gene match. Germline lookup yields CDR1 WNHNN and CDR2 SYGVQD (reference sequence). The CDR3 has 13 amino acids.

This chain connects TRBV27 to TRBJ1-1, with 7 bases identical to TRBD1. J lost 11 bases, V lost 2 bases, and 11 bases had no gene match. CDR1 is MNHEY and CDR2 is SMNVEV in the germline V gene (reference sequence). The CDR3 is 14 amino acids. This CDR3 reads CASSLSPTGSRAFF. CDR3 bases: TGTGCCAGCAGTTTAAGCCCGACAGGGAGCAGGGCTTTCTTT.

The chain employs TRBV13 and TRBJ2-5; no clear D gene. The CDR3 spans 14 residues. Trimming stripped 6 bases from V and 5 bases from J, with 16 bases between. Looked up from germline, CDR1 is PRHDT and CDR2 is FYEKMQ (reference sequence). CDR3 nucleotides: TGTGCCAGCAGTTCAACTGGAGCGCCGGAGACCCAGTACTTC. This codes for CASSSTGAPETQYF.

This chain links TRBV18 with TRBJ2-7, with 13 positions matching TRBD2. J gave up 5 bases and V 2 bases, and 3 bases lay outside the gene matches. The CDR3 spans 15 residues. Germline V gives CDR1 KGHSH, CDR2 LQKENI. The CDR3 region is CASSPGLAGDHEQYF. DNA for the CDR3: TGTGCCAGCTCACCAGGACTAGCGGGAGATCACGAGCAGTACTTC.

This clone was seen only once. The chain combines TRBV30 with TRBJ2-2; 8 bases are shared with TRBD1. The CDR3 consists of 13 residues. V was pared by 2 bases and J by 10 bases, with 6 bases of the junction left unmatched. Germline V CDR1 and CDR2: GTSNPN, SVGIG (reference sequence). The CDR3 DNA is TGTGCCTGGAGTTGGGACAGGAGCGCGGAGCTGTTTTTT. This codes for CAWSWDRSAELFF.

The chain couples TRBV2 to TRBJ2-5; 7 bases line up with TRBD1. J was trimmed by 11 bases and V by 11 bases; bases with no gene match: 11. This CDR3 is 11 amino acids long. Germline values: CDR1 SNHLY, CDR2 FYNNEI. The CDR3 is CAGGQEVEQYF. In nucleotides, the CDR3 is TGTGCCGGCGGACAGGAGGTAGAGCAGTACTTC.

This chain links TRBV28 with TRBJ2-7; D possibly corresponds to TRBD2 (6 bases). The CDR3 has 15 residues. V was pared by 5 bases and J by 4 bases, with 18 bases between. The V gene's germline CDR1 is MDHEN and CDR2 SYDVKM. CDR3 protein: CASSPGTLSTYEQYF. DNA for the CDR3: TGTGCCAGCAGTCCCGGGACTCTCTCTACGTACGAGCAGTACTTC.

This chain uses TRBV7-6 with TRBJ2-3; 11 bases line up with TRBD2. With 5 bases clipped from V and 1 base from J, the junction kept 23 bases outside the gene matches. Germline V gives CDR1 SGHVS, CDR2 FNYEAQ. CDR3 length: 22 amino acids. CDR3 sequence: CASSHPDAGTSGSRRGTDTQYF. The CDR3, as DNA: TGTGCCAGCAGCCACCCTGATGCCGGGACTAGCGGTTCTCGGCGGGGCACAGATACGCAGTATTTT.

Comment on this clone: The germline gene is not matched at one end of the junction; a read error may be the cause. The V gene is TRBV6-5, the J gene TRBJ1-2; 7 positions match TRBD1. Per the germline V gene, CDR1 is MNHEY and CDR2 is SVGAGI. The CDR3 has 15 residues. This CDR3 reads CASKLAVGQYYDYTF. The DNA for the CDR3 is TGTGCCAGCAAGCTAGCCGTGGGACAGTACTATGACTACACCTTC.

The chain joins TRBV6-5 to TRBJ2-1, with D possibly matching TRBD1 (7 bases). The V end was cut by 2 bases, the J end by 1 base, with 12 bases between. Germline values: CDR1 MNHEY, CDR2 SVGAGI. The CDR3 runs 16 residues. Here the CDR3 DNA reads TGTGCCAGCAGTTACCAGGGGGGCCCGTCCTACAATGAGCAGTTCTTC. Its translation: CASSYQGGPSYNEQFF.